This T cell receptor beta chain was captured by sequencing in a study of memory CD4+ T cells and cytomegalovirus serostatus. The protocol was immunoSEQ multiplex PCR, while the TCRdb copy is restricted to in-frame clones and leaves out a portion. This repertoire shows around 60,000 clones, 77% found once; its top ten account for 0.75% to 0.9%. V lost 1 base to trimming and J lost 6 bases; unmatched junction nucleotides: 6. CDR3 length: 15 amino acids. The germline gives CDR1 SGDLS, CDR2 YYNGEE. Single viable CD3+CD4+CD8-CD45RO+ cells were sorted as the memory CD4+ T cells. The receptor's source is an adult in good health and CMV-seronegative. The sample comprised memory CD4+ T cells from blood. The chain joins TRBV9 to TRBJ2-2; 7 bases map to TRBD1. CDR3 residues: CASSVRQGQAGELFF. In DNA form, the CDR3 reads TGTGCCAGCAGCGTAAGGCAAGGACAGGCCGGGGAGCTGTTTTTT.